These 24 T cell receptor beta chains were all obtained from the same sample, sequenced in a study of blood T cell repertoires in COVID-19 (dated by TCRdb to the early 2020s). The protocol used for the library was the immunoSEQ multiplex PCR assay. TCRdb retrieved this table from immuneACCESS and kept in-frame rearrangements only. Not all clones are present; in checked studies, unresolved V genes account for under half, and no reason is known for the remainder. Counted in this sample were over 100,000 clones; 85% to 90% of them appeared once. The ten most abundant clones make up 3% of the sample. Material for sequencing was peripheral blood. The receptors were gathered from a man over 45 with active or convalescent COVID-19.

Only one count was recorded for this clone. The rearrangement uses TRBV6-1 and TRBJ1-2, with TRBD1 matching over 9 bases. V lost 2 bases, J lost 6 bases, and 4 bases stayed unmatched. CDR1 and CDR2 from the germline V gene are MNHNS and SASEGT. This CDR3 is 14 amino acids long. CDR3 region: CASSERQGVDGYTF. CDR3 DNA sequence: TGTGCCAGCAGTGAACGACAGGGGGTTGATGGCTACACCTTC.

This sequence joins TRBV19 and TRBJ1-2; 8 nucleotides match TRBD1. CDR1 and CDR2 from the germline V gene are LNHDA and SQIVND (reference sequence). This CDR3 region has 14 residues. Trimming cost V 9 bases and J 4 bases; bases outside gene matches: 10. In DNA, the CDR3 is TGTGCCAGCCGGCGGACAGGGATAGTCTATGGCTACACCTTC. It is translated as CASRRTGIVYGYTF.

The J gene is TRBJ2-3, the V gene TRBV19, with D perhaps TRBD2 (6 bases). The germline V gene encodes CDR1 LNHDA and CDR2 SQIVND (reference sequence). This CDR3 has 17 amino acids. Trimming shortened V by 4 bases and J by 4 bases, and 21 bases separated the two germline ends. The chain's CDR3 is CASSTLASAGGADTQYF. For the CDR3, the DNA is TGTGCCAGTAGTACCCTGGCTAGCGCCGGGGGTGCAGATACGCAGTATTTT.

This rearrangement joins TRBV7-8 to TRBJ2-4; TRBD1 might be the D (6 bases). V was pared by 5 bases and J by 2 bases, with 13 bases between. This CDR3 has 15 residues. Germline CDR1 and CDR2: SGHVS and FQNEAQ. This chain's CDR3 is CASSGRQESKNIQYF. The CDR3 DNA sequence: TGTGCCAGCAGCGGCAGACAGGAGTCCAAAAACATTCAGTACTTC.

The chain has TRBV7-2 and TRBJ2-7, with D unclear. V was pared by 5 bases and J by 0 bases, with 11 bases between. Germline values: CDR1 SGHTA, CDR2 FQGNSA. The CDR3 is 14 residues long. The CDR3 loop reads CASSTPRLSYEQYF. The CDR3 DNA sequence: TGTGCCAGCAGCACGCCTCGACTCTCCTACGAGCAGTACTTC.

The chain carries TRBV13 and TRBJ1-2; 9 nucleotides match TRBD1. Germline V CDR1 and CDR2: PRHDT, FYEKMQ (reference sequence). The CDR3 extends over 16 amino acids. Germline trimming cut 3 bases from V and 6 bases from J; bases unmatched to any gene: 11. The CDR3 loop reads CASSLKTTGGIDGYTF. The CDR3 DNA follows: TGTGCCAGCAGCTTGAAGACGACAGGGGGTATAGATGGCTACACCTTC.

This clone has a single count. This chain uses TRBV12-3 or TRBV12-4 with TRBJ1-4; 9 bases are a match to TRBD1. This CDR3 is 13 amino acids long. Trimming took 3 bases from V and 7 from J; bases not matched to a gene: 0. CDR3 protein: CASSLTGGEKLFF. CDR3 nucleotide sequence: TGTGCCAGCAGTTTGACAGGGGGTGAAAAACTGTTTTTT.

This clone was recorded once. J is TRBJ1-5 and V is TRBV19; 8 positions match TRBD1. Looked up from germline, CDR1 is LNHDA and CDR2 is SQIVND (reference sequence). The V segment lost 1 base and the J segment 2 bases; nucleotides outside the gene matches: 4. The CDR3 length is 16 residues. CDR3 nucleotides: TGTGCCAGTAGTATAGTCCCGGGACAGGGCAATCAGCCCCAGCATTTT. Amino acids: CASSIVPGQGNQPQHF.

This clone appeared a single time. This sequence joins TRBV29-1 and TRBJ1-1, with D perhaps TRBD1 (6 bases). The CDR3 has 12 amino acids. Germline V CDR1 and CDR2: SQVTM, ANQGSEA. V lost 6 bases, J lost 1 base, and 9 bases lay in between. The CDR3 DNA follows: TGCAGCGTGTCACAGGGGAACACTGAAGCTTTCTTT. It yields the protein CSVSQGNTEAFF.

The rearrangement links TRBV7-9 to TRBJ2-5, with D possibly being TRBD1 (6 bases). The CDR3 runs to 14 residues. The germline V and J ends were trimmed by 4 bases and 2 bases, with 11 bases remaining between them. Germline V gives CDR1 SEHNR, CDR2 FQNEAQ (reference sequence). As DNA, the CDR3 is TGTGCCAGCAGCTCTTGGACAGTGCAAGAGACCCAGTACTTC. It translates to CASSSWTVQETQYF.

This chain uses TRBV6-2 or TRBV6-3 with TRBJ2-5; 10 positions match TRBD2. This CDR3 is built from 16 residues. Germline V gives CDR1 MNHEY, CDR2 SVGEGT. The V segment lost 6 bases and the J segment 5 bases; nucleotides outside the gene matches: 12. The chain's CDR3 is CASRYTSGVPIETQYF. The CDR3 DNA follows: TGTGCCAGCAGGTACACTAGCGGGGTACCCATTGAGACCCAGTACTTC.

On this clone itself: This CDR3 is also generated by other DNA sequences in the sample. The gene calls are TRBV3-1 (or the pseudogene TRBV3-2) and TRBJ2-1; D remains unclear. The CDR3 contains 13 residues. Per the germline V gene, CDR1 is LGHDT and CDR2 is YNNKEL (reference sequence). The V gene lost 1 base and the J gene lost 6 bases, with 7 bases spanning the gap. This chain's CDR3 is CASSQGRGNEQFF. In DNA, the CDR3 is TGTGCCAGCAGCCAAGGTAGAGGCAATGAGCAGTTCTTC.

The gene calls are TRBV9 and TRBJ1-1; D is perhaps TRBD1 (5 bases). The CDR3 has 13 residues. V was cut by 4 bases and J by 3 bases, with 10 bases left in between. Germline-derived CDR1 and CDR2 are SGDLS and YYNGEE. The CDR3 nucleotides read TGTGCCAGCAGCACCCAAGGGGACACTGAAGCTTTCTTT. Its protein product is CASSTQGDTEAFF.

V usage is TRBV9 and J usage is TRBJ2-1; weak D call: TRBD1 (6 bases). Germline V CDR1 and CDR2: SGDLS, YYNGEE. The CDR3 is 14 residues long. Trimming took 5 bases from V and 4 from J, leaving 13 bases between them. CDR3 sequence (DNA): TGTGCCAGCAGGGGGGCAGGGGAGTACAATGAGCAGTTCTTC. Translated, it gives CASRGAGEYNEQFF.

The chain is built from TRBV27 and TRBJ1-6, with 7 bases identical to TRBD1. The CDR3 runs 14 residues. Germline V gives CDR1 MNHEY, CDR2 SMNVEV (reference sequence). The trim removed 6 bases at V and 9 bases at J, leaving 8 bases unmatched. CDR3 protein: CASRKDREISPLHF. In DNA, the CDR3 is TGTGCCAGCAGGAAAGACAGGGAAATTTCACCCCTCCACTTT.

This chain connects TRBV5-5 to TRBJ1-6; 9 positions match TRBD1. The trim removed 0 bases at V and 5 bases at J, leaving 3 bases unmatched. Germline assignment: CDR1 SGHKS and CDR2 YYEKEE (reference sequence). CDR3 length equals 16 residues. CDR3 bases: TGTGCCAGCAGCTTGGAAGGACAGGGGAATAATTCACCCCTCCACTTT. Translating it yields CASSLEGQGNNSPLHF.

The count of this clone is one. The chain combines TRBV5-1 with TRBJ1-6; TRBD1 matches 10 bases. Germline CDR1 SGHRS, CDR2 YFSETQ. CDR3 length equals 14 residues. The J segment lost 10 bases and the V segment lost 5 bases, leaving 6 bases of the junction unmatched. In DNA, the CDR3 is TGCGCCAGCAGACCCGGGACAGGGGTCTCACCCCTCCACTTT. Residues: CASRPGTGVSPLHF.

This chain joins TRBV11-2 and TRBJ1-1, with 9 bases that match TRBD1. The CDR3 loop spans 14 amino acids. From germline, CDR1 is SGHAT and CDR2 FQNNGV. Trimming cost V 5 bases and J 4 bases; bases outside gene matches: 5. The CDR3 coding sequence is TGTGCCAGCAGCATCGACAGGGGGGGCACTGAAGCTTTCTTT. It encodes CASSIDRGGTEAFF.

V gene TRBV7-8 combines with J gene TRBJ2-6, with D uncertain. V was shortened by 5 bases and J by 0 bases, with 11 bases between the two germline ends. CDR1 SGHVS and CDR2 FQNEAQ come from the germline V gene. This CDR3 is built from 16 residues. The CDR3 DNA reads TGTGCCAGCAGCCGCGGTATGAGCTCTGGGGCCAACGTCCTGACTTTC. This sequence encodes CASSRGMSSGANVLTF.

This chain uses TRBV5-1 with TRBJ1-3; D is perhaps TRBD1 (5 bases). The CDR3 consists of 16 residues. CDR1 SGHRS and CDR2 YFSETQ come from the germline V gene. The V gene lost 1 base and the J gene lost 0 bases, with 11 bases spanning the gap. The CDR3, as DNA: TGCGCCAGCAGCTTGAGTCCAGGGAACTCTGGAAACACCATATATTTT. This encodes CASSLSPGNSGNTIYF.

Points on this clone: Other DNA sequences in the sample encode the same CDR3. This chain links TRBV18 with TRBJ2-3; 7 bases line up with TRBD1. The CDR3 extends over 14 amino acids. In germline, CDR1 is KGHSH, CDR2 LQKENI. CDR3 amino acids: CASKQGPSTDTQYF. The CDR3 nucleotides read TGTGCTAGTAAACAGGGGCCCAGCACAGATACGCAGTATTTT.

V usage is TRBV19 and J usage is TRBJ1-2; 9 bases match TRBD1. J was trimmed by 6 bases and V by 8 bases; bases with no gene match: 7. The CDR3 sequence is 13 residues long. CDR1 is LNHDA, CDR2 SQIVND, per germline (reference sequence). The CDR3 spells CASFPRQGDGYTF. The CDR3 DNA reads TGTGCCAGTTTTCCTAGACAGGGGGATGGCTACACCTTC.

This clone came up a few times. This chain connects TRBV10-1 to TRBJ1-2; D is undetermined. Trimming cost V 3 bases and J 6 bases, with 8 bases left between them. This CDR3 region has 12 residues. Per germline, CDR1 WNHNN and CDR2 SYGVQD (reference sequence). CDR3 bases: TGCGCCAGCAGTGACCAGGAAGATGGCTACACCTTC. Protein: CASSDQEDGYTF.

The chain couples TRBV28 to TRBJ2-5, with TRBD2 matching 9 bases. Germline values: CDR1 MDHEN, CDR2 SYDVKM. The CDR3 loop spans 17 amino acids. Trimming cost V 4 bases and J 0 bases; bases outside gene matches: 9. The CDR3 nucleotides are TGTGCCAGCAGTTCGCGGGGGGGCGGAAAGTACCAAGAGACCCAGTACTTC. Protein product: CASSSRGGGKYQETQYF.